This T cell receptor beta chain was sequenced in a study of blood T cell repertoires in COVID-19. Study information: Donors in the United States, Italy and Spain gave samples during acute or convalescent COVID-19. Nucleic acid was either cDNA or gDNA, and it came from T cells, B-cell-depleted T cells, or PBMCs.

Trimming took 7 bases from V and 0 from J; bases not matched to a gene: 4. Germline V CDR1 and CDR2: MDHEN, SYDVKM. The CDR3 length is 14 residues. Authors' analysis steps: Estimated nucleated cell counts came from reference gene primer amplification. Clones were sequenced by immunoSEQ multiplex PCR, and TCRdb holds only the in-frame ones, with some missing. That table supplies the V and J calls and clone size; D and trimming were determined from the DNA. The sample has under 350,000 clones, roughly 87% seen once. This TCR was recovered from a human donor in a cohort sampled during active COVID-19. Source material: peripheral blood. The rearrangement joins TRBV28 to TRBJ2-7; 9 bases are a match to TRBD2. The DNA of the CDR3 is TGTGCCAGCACTAGTAGCGGGGGCTCCTACGAGCAGTACTTC. Amino acids: CASTSSGGSYEQYF.